This T cell receptor beta chain derives from a study of blood T cell repertoires in COVID-19. This clone was counted once. With V trimmed by 5 bases and J by 10 bases, 5 bases remained unmatched. CDR1 and CDR2 (germline): MNHEY, SMNVEV (reference sequence). This CDR3 is built from 12 residues. Data came from immunoSEQ multiplex PCR; TCRdb stores just in-frame clones and leaves some out. The sample consists of 90,000 to 120,000 clones, around 88% of them appearing once. The sequencing input was peripheral blood. The V gene is TRBV27, the J gene TRBJ2-1; TRBD1 agrees at 7 bases. The sequence was collected from a man aged 50 to 59 with active or convalescent COVID-19. The CDR3 bases are TGTGCCAGCAGTCCCGGGACAGACGAGCAGTTCTTC. This translates into CASSPGTDEQFF.